These 26 T cell receptor beta chains came from one sample sequenced in a study of radiotherapy plus CTLA-4 blockade in lung cancer. The method was immunoSEQ multiplex PCR; TCRdb's version includes in-frame clones alone and lacks a portion of them. The table shows around 59,000 clones, with approximately 65% occurring only once. Sequenced material: peripheral blood, taken from a patient treated with radiotherapy plus ipilimumab. The receptors stem from a human donor with non-small cell lung cancer whose response to radiotherapy plus ipilimumab could not be evaluated.

The chain recombines TRBV7-2 with TRBJ2-3; 12 nucleotides align to TRBD2. Per the germline V gene, CDR1 is SGHTA and CDR2 is FQGNSA. The CDR3 spans 16 residues. The J segment lost 3 bases and the V segment lost 4 bases, leaving 5 bases of the junction unmatched. CDR3 protein: CASSSLLAGGTDTQYF. CDR3 in DNA: TGTGCCAGCAGCTCGCTACTAGCGGGAGGAACAGATACGCAGTATTTT.

The rearrangement joins TRBV5-4 to TRBJ2-7; D is unclear. Germline CDR1 SGHNT, CDR2 YYREEE (reference sequence). Trimming removed 3 bases at V and 1 base at J, with 2 bases between. The CDR3 runs 11 residues. CDR3 amino acids: CASSSSYEQYF. CDR3 nucleotide sequence: TGTGCCAGCAGCTCGTCCTACGAGCAGTACTTC.

V gene TRBV7-9 combines with J gene TRBJ2-1; 8 positions agree with TRBD2. The CDR3 runs to 14 residues. V lost 7 bases and J lost 5; bases outside the gene matches: 7. Per germline, CDR1 SEHNR and CDR2 FQNEAQ (reference sequence). The CDR3 sequence: CASNPGLGDNEQFF. The CDR3 DNA reads TGTGCCAGCAATCCGGGACTAGGGGACAATGAGCAGTTCTTC.

The sample holds a few counts of this clone. The V call is TRBV4-1, the J call TRBJ2-1, with 10 bases fitting TRBD2. Germline lookup yields CDR1 MGHRA and CDR2 YSYEKL. The J segment lost 6 bases and the V segment lost 3 bases, leaving 5 bases of the junction unmatched. The CDR3 runs to 15 residues. The CDR3 region is CASSQVLAGANEQFF. In DNA form, the CDR3 reads TGCGCCAGCAGCCAGGTTCTAGCGGGAGCCAATGAGCAGTTCTTC.

This clone showed up just a few times. This rearrangement joins TRBV28 to TRBJ1-1, with D possibly matching TRBD1 (5 bases). This CDR3 is built from 15 residues. Germline V gives CDR1 MDHEN, CDR2 SYDVKM. CDR3 nucleotides: TGTGCTACCCAGGGCGACACTCCATGGAACACTGAAGCTTTCTTT. Translated, it gives CATQGDTPWNTEAFF.

The table lists this clone with a few counts. V is TRBV5-6 and J is TRBJ2-3; 9 bases fit TRBD1. CDR3 length: 15 residues. From germline, CDR1 is SGHDT and CDR2 YYEEEE. After removal of 3 bases from V and 4 bases from J, the junction contained 6 bases not matched to a gene. This CDR3 reads CASSSKTGGADTQYF. CDR3 DNA sequence: TGTGCCAGCAGCTCTAAGACAGGGGGTGCAGATACGCAGTATTTT.

This clone was seen more than once but under ten times. The chain links TRBV19 to TRBJ1-5; D is undetermined. CDR1 and CDR2 (germline): LNHDA, SQIVND (reference sequence). This CDR3 comprises 14 residues. Trimming cost V 1 base and J 4 bases, with 8 bases left between them. DNA for the CDR3: TGTGCCAGTAGTATAGCCGCAGGTAATCAGCCCCAGCATTTT. Protein: CASSIAAGNQPQHF.

This clone has only one observation. CDR3 sequence: CASSQGTGLIGYTF. CDR3 bases: TGTGCCAGCAGCCAAGGGACAGGGCTTATTGGCTACACCTTC. This chain uses TRBV7-3 with TRBJ1-2, with 9 bases identical to TRBD1. V gave up 5 bases and J gave up 7 bases; unmatched junction bases: 8. The CDR3 length is 14 residues. CDR1 SGHTA and CDR2 FQGTGA come from the germline V gene.

The rearrangement uses TRBV13 and TRBJ2-2; a possible D gene is TRBD2 (5 bases). This CDR3 spans 13 amino acids. In germline, CDR1 is PRHDT, CDR2 FYEKMQ (reference sequence). Trimming took 6 bases from V and 2 from J, leaving 7 bases between them. CDR3 sequence: CASREGNTGELFF. The DNA of the CDR3 is TGTGCCAGCAGAGAGGGAAACACCGGGGAGCTGTTTTTT.

This sequence joins TRBV10-3 and TRBJ2-1, with 8 bases that match TRBD1. From germline, CDR1 is ENHRY and CDR2 SYGVKD. This CDR3 comprises 16 residues. V lost 6 bases to trimming and J lost 0 bases; unmatched junction nucleotides: 7. In DNA form, the CDR3 reads TGTGCCATCAGGGGGGCAGGGGGCTACTCCTACAATGAGCAGTTCTTC. Protein sequence: CAIRGAGGYSYNEQFF.

This chain joins TRBV11-2 and TRBJ1-4; tentatively, D is TRBD1 (5 bases). CDR1 SGHAT and CDR2 FQNNGV come from the germline V gene. CDR3 length: 14 residues. V lost 5 bases and J lost 11, with 18 bases in between. The CDR3 DNA sequence: TGTGCCAGCAGCGACCCCGGCGGGGGGAGGAAACTGTTTTTT. This encodes CASSDPGGGRKLFF.

The chain joins TRBV19 to TRBJ2-7; D might be TRBD1 (5 bases). Germline V CDR1 and CDR2: LNHDA, SQIVND (reference sequence). The CDR3 extends over 14 amino acids. The germline V and J ends were trimmed by 1 base and 3 bases, with 10 bases remaining between them. CDR3 residues: CASSIVYDSYEQYF. CDR3 DNA: TGTGCCAGTAGTATAGTATACGACAGCTACGAGCAGTACTTC.

The V call is TRBV9, the J call TRBJ2-2; 7 nucleotides match TRBD1. CDR3 length: 16 amino acids. The V and J ends lost 0 bases and 6 bases, in that order; junction bases with no gene match: 8. Germline V gene sequence: CDR1 SGDLS, CDR2 YYNGEE. The CDR3 nucleotides are TGTGCCAGCAGCGTAGTATTGGGCACAGGGGCCGGGGAGCTGTTTTTT. Translation gives CASSVVLGTGAGELFF.

This chain connects TRBV6-1 to TRBJ1-2; tentative D call: TRBD1 (5 bases). The CDR3 sequence is 15 residues long. The germline gives CDR1 MNHNS, CDR2 SASEGT. V shed 4 bases and J shed 2 bases, with 14 bases lying between them. In nucleotides, the CDR3 is TGTGCCAGCAGTGCCCGGGGGGGGTGGAACTATGGCTACACCTTC. Its protein product is CASSARGGWNYGYTF.

The chain employs TRBV5-1 and TRBJ1-2; the D gene is possibly TRBD1 (6 bases). V shed 0 bases and J shed 3 bases, with 15 bases lying between them. There are 16 residues in the CDR3. Germline CDR1 and CDR2: SGHRS and YFSETQ. The CDR3 reads CASSLAGGARDYGYTF. CDR3 bases: TGCGCCAGCAGCTTGGCCGGGGGGGCTAGGGACTATGGCTACACCTTC. The full variable domain, completed using reference TRBV5-1 and TRBJ1-2, is KAGVTQTPRYLIKTRGQQVTLSCSPISGHRSVSWYQQTPGQGLQFLFEYFSETQRNKGNFPGRFSGRQFSNSRSEMNVSTLELGDSALYLCASSLAGGARDYGYTFGSGTRLTVV.

The chain carries TRBV7-9 and TRBJ2-7, with D possibly TRBD1 on 5 matching bases. Germline CDR1 is SEHNR and CDR2 is FQNEAQ (reference sequence). The CDR3 is made up of 14 amino acids. The V end lost 2 bases, the J end lost 4 bases, and 12 bases lay between the germline ends. CDR3 sequence: CASSLNTGVYEQYF. The CDR3 DNA sequence: TGTGCCAGCAGCTTAAACACAGGCGTGTACGAGCAGTACTTC.

Judged by abundance, this clone is medium-sized (0.01 to 0.1%). The CDR3: CASSPQTGGGGYTF. In DNA form, the CDR3 reads TGTGCCAGCAGCCCCCAGACCGGGGGTGGGGGCTACACCTTC. The genes are TRBV7-2 and TRBJ1-2; D might be TRBD1 (5 bases). V was pared by 5 bases and J by 8 bases, with 18 bases between. The CDR3 covers 14 residues. The V gene's germline CDR1 is SGHTA and CDR2 FQGNSA.

The chain recombines TRBV7-6 with TRBJ2-7; 7 bases align to TRBD1. Germline V gives CDR1 SGHVS, CDR2 FNYEAQ. J was trimmed by 5 bases and V by 3 bases; bases with no gene match: 7. The CDR3 sequence is 14 residues long. The CDR3 region has the DNA TGTGCCAGCAGCTTGTCGACAGGGAGCAACGAGCAGTACTTC. Amino acids: CASSLSTGSNEQYF.

The rearrangement links TRBV29-1 to TRBJ1-1, with D hard to call. Trimming cost V 5 bases and J 4 bases, with 5 bases left between them. Looked up from germline, CDR1 is SQVTM and CDR2 is ANQGSEA. The CDR3 has 10 amino acids. CDR3 amino acids: CSVHSTEAFF. DNA for the CDR3: TGCAGCGTTCATTCCACTGAAGCTTTCTTT.

This clone has more than one count but fewer than ten. The rearrangement joins TRBV28 to TRBJ2-7, with 10 positions matching TRBD1. Per germline, CDR1 MDHEN and CDR2 SYDVKM. V was clipped by 6 bases and J by 3 bases; unmatched bases: 11. This CDR3 has 16 residues. The DNA for the CDR3 is TGTGCCAGCAGGGAGCCGGGACAGGGGTATAGCTACGAGCAGTACTTC. Translated: CASREPGQGYSYEQYF. Variable domain in full (rest from reference TRBV28 and TRBJ2-7): DVKVTQSSRYLVKRTGEKVFLECVQDMDHENMFWYRQDPGLGLRLIYFSYDVKMKEKGDIPEGYSVSREKKERFSLILESASTNQTSMYLCASREPGQGYSYEQYFGPGTRLTVT.

This chain joins TRBV11-2 and TRBJ2-5; 15 bases fit TRBD2. The CDR3 covers 17 residues. The trim removed 5 bases at V and 4 bases at J, leaving 8 bases unmatched. Germline V gene data show CDR1 as SGHAT and CDR2 as FQNNGV. CDR3 in DNA: TGTGCCAGCAGCCCCCGGACTAGCGGGGGGGTAGGAGAGACCCAGTACTTC. It codes for CASSPRTSGGVGETQYF.

V and J are TRBV29-1 and TRBJ1-2; tentative D call: TRBD1 (6 bases). This CDR3 spans 11 amino acids. V lost 6 bases and J lost 7, with 12 bases in between. The germline gives CDR1 SQVTM, CDR2 ANQGSEA. CDR3 amino acids: CSVWTESGYTF. As DNA, the CDR3 is TGCAGCGTCTGGACAGAGTCTGGCTACACCTTC. Complete variable domain (other parts from reference TRBV29-1 and TRBJ1-2): SAVISQKPSRDICQRGTSLTIQCQVDSQVTMMFWYRQQPGQSLTLIATANQGSEATYESGFVIDKFPISRPNLTFSTLTVSNMSPEDSSIYLCSVWTESGYTFGSGTRLTVV.

Turning to this clone: The junction departs from the called germline gene at one end, perhaps through a read error. This rearrangement joins TRBV9 to TRBJ2-2, with D unclear. CDR3 length: 13 amino acids. Per germline, CDR1 SGDLS and CDR2 YYNGEE. DNA of the CDR3: TGTGCCGGCAGCGCCTTTTCCACCGGGGAGCTGTTTTTT. This translates into CAGSAFSTGELFF. The full variable domain, in which reference TRBV9 and TRBJ2-2 provide the parts outside the CDR3, is DSGVTQTPKHLITATGQRVTLRCSPRSGDLSVYWYQQSLDQGLQFLIQYYNGEERAKGNILERFSAQQFPDLHSELNLSSLELGDSALYFCAGSAFSTGELFFGEGSRLTVL.

The V gene is TRBV5-6, the J gene TRBJ2-1, with D perhaps matching TRBD1 (5 bases). CDR3 length: 16 residues. With 5 bases removed from V and 0 bases from J, the gap between germline ends came to 15 bases. CDR1 is SGHDT, CDR2 YYEEEE, per germline. The CDR3 spells CASSPGPQSSYNEQFF. In DNA form, the CDR3 reads TGTGCCAGCAGTCCAGGGCCCCAGAGCTCCTACAATGAGCAGTTCTTC.

This clone was detected only once. The chain joins TRBV18 to TRBJ1-2; 9 positions agree with TRBD1. This CDR3 has 16 residues. Germline trimming cut 3 bases from V and 1 base from J; bases unmatched to any gene: 6. Per germline, CDR1 KGHSH and CDR2 LQKENI. DNA for the CDR3: TGTGCCAGCTCACCCGGGACAGGGAGAAATAACTATGGCTACACCTTC. Protein sequence: CASSPGTGRNNYGYTF.

The gene calls are TRBV4-1 and TRBJ1-2, with no clear D. Trimming shortened V by 1 base and J by 0 bases, and 6 bases separated the two germline ends. CDR1 MGHRA and CDR2 YSYEKL come from the germline V gene. CDR3 size: 14 residues. The CDR3 loop reads CASSQAAANYGYTF. DNA of the CDR3: TGCGCCAGCAGCCAAGCCGCAGCTAACTATGGCTACACCTTC.